The rows below give T cell receptor beta chains drawn from one sample of a study of blood T cell repertoires in COVID-19. Sequenced by immunoSEQ multiplex PCR; TCRdb stores in-frame clones only, minus some. The sample lists about 440,000 clones, 75% to 90% occurring once. The sequenced sample consisted of peripheral blood. The receptor source for this set is a woman aged 25 to 45 with acute or convalescent COVID-19. Each CDR3 is given with its conserved first and last residue. D genes are given only for firm matches. For some rows the clone size is stated as once, few or many, or as a class when expanded; others skip it.

- | - | TRBJ2-5 | TRBV9 | CASSVGLHQETQYF | TGTGCCAGCAGCGTAGGACTCCACCAAGAGACCCAGTACTTC
- | - | TRBJ1-4 | TRBV19 | CASSIGSQSEKLFF | TGTGCCAGTAGTATAGGTTCACAGAGTGAAAAACTGTTTTTT
TRBD2 | - | TRBJ2-1 | TRBV5-1 | CASSSILAGGEQFF | TGCGCCAGCAGCTCGATACTAGCGGGGGGTGAGCAGTTCTTC
TRBD1 | - | TRBJ1-2 | TRBV29-1 | CSVEDSAGGGQGRPYGYTF | TGCAGCGTTGAAGACTCGGCGGGCGGTGGACAGGGTCGCCCCTATGGCTACACCTTC
TRBD2 | - | TRBJ2-3 | TRBV30 | CAWTLAGGPDTQYF | TGTGCCTGGACCCTAGCGGGGGGGCCTGATACGCAGTATTTT
- | once | TRBJ1-1 | TRBV7-9 | CASSPTGGNTEAFF | TGTGCCAGCAGCCCGACGGGTGGGAACACTGAAGCTTTCTTT
- | - | TRBJ2-1 | TRBV9 | CASSPTYNEQFF | TGTGCCAGCAGCCCAACTTACAATGAGCAGTTCTTC
TRBD2 | - | TRBJ2-1 | TRBV7-3 | CASSPPPGTSGSNEQFF | TGTGCCAGCAGCCCTCCCCCCGGGACTAGCGGGAGCAATGAGCAGTTCTTC
TRBD1 | - | TRBJ2-7 | TRBV2 | CASSKSPHMNRGMYEQYF | TGTGCCAGCAGCAAAAGCCCCCACATGAACAGGGGTATGTACGAGCAGTACTTC
- | - | TRBJ2-3 | TRBV9 | CASSVVGSGADTQYF | TGTGCCAGCAGCGTAGTTGGTAGCGGAGCAGATACGCAGTATTTT
- | - | TRBJ2-1 | TRBV12-3/TRBV12-4 | CASTQGINEQFF | TGTGCCAGCACCCAGGGGATCAATGAGCAGTTCTTC
- | - | TRBJ2-5 | TRBV19 | CASSRRMMRDLQETQYF | TGTGCCAGTAGCAGAAGGATGATGAGGGATCTTCAAGAGACCCAGTACTTC